The next 30 T cell receptor beta chains were all read from a single sample in a study of T cell responses to AZD1222 COVID-19 vaccine (dated by TCRdb to the early 2020s). This sample's time point label indicates: baseline before first vaccination. The method was the immunoSEQ multiplex PCR assay. This is the immuneACCESS table as TCRdb keeps it, with only in-frame sequences that have V and J called. A part of the clones is gone; compared with another copy, unresolved V genes explain less than half, and the rest is unexplained. Present in this sample are about 130,000 clones, under 95% of which were seen just once. Under 4% of the sample is taken by the ten largest. The material was peripheral blood, obtained on day 0 of AZD1222 vaccination. These receptors originate from an adult in good health.

This chain joins TRBV7-2 and TRBJ1-1; D not certain. Germline V lookup: CDR1 SGHTA, CDR2 FQGNSA. CDR3 length equals 13 residues. V was shortened by 2 bases and J by 4 bases, with 8 bases between the two germline ends. The CDR3 DNA follows: TGTGCCAGCAGCTTATCAGAGGGCACTGAAGCTTTCTTT. It specifies CASSLSEGTEAFF.

This clone was recorded many times. Distinct nucleotide sequences in the sample also encode this CDR3. CDR3 sequence (DNA): TGTGCCAGCAGTTTATACCCACCGGGGGGTAGCAATCAGCCCCAGCATTTT. Amino acids: CASSLYPPGGSNQPQHF. The V gene is TRBV27, the J gene TRBJ1-5; tentative D call: TRBD1 (5 bases). The CDR3 totals 17 residues. CDR1 is MNHEY and CDR2 is SMNVEV in the germline V gene (reference sequence). V was shortened by 1 base and J by 0 bases, with 13 bases between the two germline ends.

The chain couples TRBV19 to TRBJ1-1; D not certain. Germline-derived CDR1 and CDR2 are LNHDA and SQIVND (reference sequence). The CDR3 is 16 amino acids. Deletions cut 6 bases from V and 0 bases from J, with 17 bases between. CDR3 sequence (DNA): TGTGCCAGTAGCGCTCGGACCTGGATTATGAACACTGAAGCTTTCTTT. Its protein product is CASSARTWIMNTEAFF.

The V gene is TRBV7-2, the J gene TRBJ2-7, with D possibly being TRBD1 or TRBD2 (5 bases each). CDR1 SGHTA and CDR2 FQGNSA come from the germline V gene. Deletions cut 6 bases from V and 4 bases from J, with 13 bases between. This CDR3 has 13 amino acids. The CDR3 region has the DNA TGTGCCAGCAGTCCCCGGGACGGTTACGAGCAGTACTTC. Amino acids: CASSPRDGYEQYF.

V gene TRBV3-1 (or the pseudogene TRBV3-2) combines with J gene TRBJ1-4; D is unclear. V was clipped by 3 bases and J by 7 bases, with 9 bases between them. The CDR3 length is 13 residues. From germline, CDR1 is LGHDT and CDR2 YNNKEL (reference sequence). This CDR3 is CASSHLDPEKLFF. Here the CDR3 DNA reads TGTGCCAGCAGCCATTTGGACCCTGAAAAACTGTTTTTT.

This chain uses TRBV7-6 with TRBJ1-1, with TRBD1 identical over 8 bases. Per germline, CDR1 SGHVS and CDR2 FNYEAQ. V lost 5 bases to trimming and J lost 5 bases; unmatched junction nucleotides: 4. This CDR3 contains 13 residues. Here the CDR3 DNA reads TGTGCCAGCAGCGGGAACAGGGGGACTGAAGCTTTCTTT. Its translation is CASSGNRGTEAFF.

V usage is TRBV4-1 and J usage is TRBJ2-3, with unresolved D. From germline, CDR1 is MGHRA and CDR2 YSYEKL. V lost 2 bases to trimming and J lost 0 bases, with 9 bases between them. CDR3 length equals 15 residues. DNA of the CDR3: TGCGCCAGCAGCCAAATGCTCACTAGCACAGATACGCAGTATTTT. It encodes CASSQMLTSTDTQYF.

The J gene is TRBJ1-1, the V gene TRBV28; D gene uncertain. The germline V gene encodes CDR1 MDHEN and CDR2 SYDVKM. The CDR3 has 15 amino acids. V was pared by 7 bases and J by 1 base, with 16 bases between. This CDR3 is CASTSSMEANTEAFF. CDR3 nucleotide sequence: TGTGCCAGCACCTCCTCCATGGAAGCGAACACTGAAGCTTTCTTT.

The CDR3 here is CAIRGPGPGGYTF. CDR3 bases: TGTGCCATCAGAGGGCCTGGACCTGGAGGCTACACCTTC. The genes are TRBV10-3 and TRBJ1-2; D ambiguous. This CDR3 is built from 13 residues. Germline V gives CDR1 ENHRY, CDR2 SYGVKD. Deletions cut 6 bases from V and 8 bases from J, with 16 bases between.

The chain recombines TRBV2 with TRBJ2-1; D may be TRBD2 (5 bases). The V gene lost 4 bases and the J gene lost 8 bases, with 15 bases spanning the gap. The germline gives CDR1 SNHLY, CDR2 FYNNEI. This CDR3 contains 14 residues. DNA for the CDR3: TGTGCCAGCAGTGTAGCGCGAGGGTGGGATGAGCAGTTCTTC. Translating gives CASSVARGWDEQFF.

The rearrangement joins TRBV11-3 to TRBJ1-3; a weak D match, TRBD1 (5 bases). The CDR3 contains 13 residues. The germline V gene encodes CDR1 SGHNT and CDR2 YENEEA. V lost 5 bases, J lost 7 bases, and 12 bases lay in between. CDR3 DNA: TGTGCCAGCAGCCCTCCTGGGGCGAACACCATATATTTT. Translated: CASSPPGANTIYF.

The chain links TRBV2 to TRBJ2-3, with 12 bases fitting TRBD2. Per the germline V gene, CDR1 is SNHLY and CDR2 is FYNNEI. After removal of 6 bases from V and 8 bases from J, the junction contained 9 bases not matched to a gene. This CDR3 spans 15 amino acids. CDR3 in DNA: TGTGCCAGCAGCGGACTAGCGGGAAGTTATGGTACGCAGTATTTT. Amino acids: CASSGLAGSYGTQYF.

The CDR3 DNA is TGTGCCAGCTCATCAGGTTACGAGCAGTACTTC. Translation gives CASSSGYEQYF. The chain joins TRBV18 to TRBJ2-7; D call uncertain. V dropped 5 bases and J dropped 4 bases, with 6 bases sitting between them. CDR1 and CDR2 (germline): KGHSH, LQKENI. This CDR3 is built from 11 residues.

This rearrangement joins TRBV24-1 to TRBJ1-1; D gene uncertain. In germline, CDR1 is KGHDR, CDR2 SFDVKD. The CDR3 consists of 13 residues. V was pared by 3 bases and J by 1 base, with 5 bases between. CDR3 sequence reads: CATSDHKNTEAFF. CDR3 nucleotide sequence: TGTGCCACCAGTGATCATAAGAACACTGAAGCTTTCTTT.

As to this clone: An end of the junction differs from the germline gene, which may be a read error. This sample includes further DNA sequences coding for the same CDR3. The rearrangement uses TRBV27 and TRBJ1-5, with unresolved D. From germline, CDR1 is MNHEY and CDR2 SMNVEV (reference sequence). The CDR3 runs to 13 residues. DNA for the CDR3: TGTGCCAGCAGTCTATCTAGCAATCAGCCCCAGCATTTT. Translated: CASSLSSNQPQHF.

The V call is TRBV6-2 or TRBV6-3, the J call TRBJ2-7; D is ambiguous. Per germline, CDR1 MNHEY and CDR2 SVGEGT. This CDR3 is 13 amino acids long. V lost 2 bases, J lost 7 bases, and 12 bases lay in between. The CDR3 protein is CASSYGKGSEQYF. CDR3 bases: TGTGCCAGCAGTTACGGTAAGGGAAGTGAGCAGTACTTC.

The chain couples TRBV5-1 to TRBJ1-4, with TRBD1 matching 8 bases. The length of the CDR3 is 14 residues. CDR1 is SGHRS, CDR2 YFSETQ, per germline. The V and J ends lost 3 bases and 8 bases, in that order; junction bases with no gene match: 6. The CDR3 nucleotides are TGCGCCAGCAGCTCTGGACAGGGAACCGAAAAACTGTTTTTT. The encoded protein is CASSSGQGTEKLFF.

This clone is a singleton in its sample. The chain links TRBV14 to TRBJ2-6; D is uncertain. The V and J ends lost 3 bases and 2 bases respectively, with 14 bases between them. This CDR3 is built from 17 residues. Germline V gene sequence: CDR1 SGHDN, CDR2 FVKESK. The CDR3 nucleotides are TGTGCCAGCAGCCAGATCGGACGCTTGGCTGGGGCCAACGTCCTGACTTTC. Amino acids: CASSQIGRLAGANVLTF. The variable domain in full, with the rest retrieved from reference TRBV14 and TRBJ2-6, is EAGVTQFPSHSVIEKGQTVTLRCDPISGHDNLYWYRRVMGKEIKFLLHFVKESKQDESGMPNNRFLAERTGGTYSTLKVQPAELEDSGVYFCASSQIGRLAGANVLTFGAGSRLTVL.

The rearrangement uses TRBV30 and TRBJ1-2; D call uncertain. Germline CDR1 is GTSNPN and CDR2 is SVGIG (reference sequence). The ends were cut back, 0 bases at V and 6 bases at J, with 8 bases in the middle. The length of the CDR3 is 12 residues. In DNA form, the CDR3 reads TGTGCCTGGAGTGTACTACAGAATGGCTACACCTTC. It encodes CAWSVLQNGYTF.

The chain couples TRBV3-1 (or the pseudogene TRBV3-2) to TRBJ1-5, with D unresolved. In germline, CDR1 is LGHDT, CDR2 YNNKEL (reference sequence). Trimming pared 6 bases from V and 6 bases from J, leaving 21 bases between. This CDR3 is 16 amino acids long. The CDR3 DNA sequence: TGTGCCAGCAGGGGCTACAGACTCCATAGATGTCAGCCCCAGCATTTT. Protein: CASRGYRLHRCQPQHF.

The genes are TRBV4-2 and TRBJ1-6; D ambiguous. Between the trimmed V and J ends, which lost 2 bases and 12 bases, there was a span of 8 bases. Germline assignment: CDR1 LGHNA and CDR2 YNFKEQ. This CDR3 comprises 12 residues. The CDR3 loop reads CASSQLVGPLHF. The CDR3 DNA reads as TGTGCCAGCAGCCAACTCGTGGGACCCCTCCACTTT.

This clone appeared a few times. V gene TRBV6-5 combines with J gene TRBJ1-1; D unclear. There are 13 residues in the CDR3. V was pared by 11 bases and J by 1 base, with 14 bases between. Per the germline V gene, CDR1 is MNHEY and CDR2 is SVGAGI. The CDR3 coding sequence is TGTGCCCACAGCCTCGAGGCGAACACTGAAGCTTTCTTT. It translates to CAHSLEANTEAFF.

The chain joins TRBV19 to TRBJ2-7, with 7 bases lining up with TRBD2. Germline loops: CDR1 LNHDA, CDR2 SQIVND (reference sequence). The CDR3 spans 14 residues. The V and J ends lost 3 bases and 2 bases, in that order; junction bases with no gene match: 4. CDR3 DNA: TGTGCCAGTAGTATTAGCGGGTCTACCTACGAGCAGTACTTC. Protein product: CASSISGSTYEQYF.

This chain links TRBV11-2 with TRBJ2-1; a possible D gene is TRBD2 (6 bases). V was pared by 2 bases and J by 0 bases, with 11 bases between. The CDR3 is 16 residues long. Looked up from germline, CDR1 is SGHAT and CDR2 is FQNNGV. The CDR3 protein is CASSLLVGSSYNEQFF. The CDR3 DNA reads as TGTGCCAGCAGCTTATTGGTCGGGAGCTCCTACAATGAGCAGTTCTTC.

The chain recombines TRBV7-9 with TRBJ1-5; D remains unclear. The germline V gene has CDR1 SEHNR and CDR2 FQNEAQ (reference sequence). The CDR3 totals 14 residues. V was pared by 0 bases and J by 6 bases, with 9 bases between. In DNA form, the CDR3 reads TGTGCCAGCAGCTTAGCGACTGATGGTCAGCCCCAGCATTTT. This codes for CASSLATDGQPQHF.

Concerning this clone: Relative to the germline gene, one junction end is altered; a read error may explain this. This chain uses TRBV27 with TRBJ1-6; 7 bases are shared with TRBD1. CDR1 and CDR2 from the germline V gene are MNHEY and SMNVEV (reference sequence). There are 15 residues in the CDR3. CDR3 region: CATSWQGTDNSPLHF. Here the CDR3 DNA reads TGTGCCACCAGTTGGCAGGGGACAGATAATTCACCCCTCCACTTT.

Details on this clone: The same CDR3 can be traced to other DNA sequences in this sample. The chain recombines TRBV28 with TRBJ2-7; 9 positions match TRBD2. CDR3 length equals 15 residues. With 2 bases clipped from V and 1 base from J, the junction kept 3 bases outside the gene matches. CDR1 and CDR2 from the germline V gene are MDHEN and SYDVKM. CDR3 nucleotides: TGTGCCAGCAGTTTAGGTACTAGCGGGTCCTACGAGCAGTACTTC. Encoded protein: CASSLGTSGSYEQYF.

This clone was observed a single time. CDR3 sequence reads: CASSQQGRWQDSQYF. CDR3 DNA: TGTGCCAGCAGCCAACAGGGGCGGTGGCAAGATTCCCAGTACTTC. The V and J genes are TRBV9 and TRBJ2-5; 7 nucleotides align to TRBD1. The CDR3 extends over 15 amino acids. The ends lost 4 bases at V and 9 bases at J; junction bases unmatched: 15. Germline values: CDR1 SGDLS, CDR2 YYNGEE.

The chain uses TRBV15 and TRBJ1-1; D is unclear. The CDR3 is made up of 13 amino acids. Trimming stripped 3 bases from V and 6 bases from J, with 11 bases between. Germline CDR1 reads LNHNV; CDR2 reads YYDKDF (reference sequence). CDR3 in amino acids: CATSRGPGSEAFF. The CDR3 DNA follows: TGTGCCACCAGCAGGGGCCCGGGATCTGAAGCTTTCTTT. Full variable domain (missing parts from reference TRBV15 and TRBJ1-1): DAMVIQNPRYQVTQFGKPVTLSCSQTLNHNVMYWYQQKSSQAPKLLFHYYDKDFNNEADTPDNFQSRRPNTSFCFLDIRSPGLGDTAMYLCATSRGPGSEAFFGQGTRLTVV.

The J gene is TRBJ2-7, the V gene TRBV3-1 (or the pseudogene TRBV3-2); 12 nucleotides match TRBD2. This CDR3 region has 15 residues. V lost 5 bases and J lost 2; bases outside the gene matches: 4. Germline CDR1 reads LGHDT; CDR2 reads YNNKEL (reference sequence). The CDR3 DNA follows: TGTGCCAGCAGCTTTGGACTAGCGGGAACCTACGAGCAGTACTTC. As protein: CASSFGLAGTYEQYF.